What follows describes a single T cell receptor beta chain. What it binds is not known. The data derive from a study of graft-versus-host responses after intestinal transplantation. Whole-study context: Uniformly, recipients were administered anti-thymocyte globulin induction with subsequent tacrolimus and steroids for approximately three years.

The germline V gene encodes CDR1 SGDLS and CDR2 YYNGEE. The V gene end was trimmed by 4 bases and the J gene end by 4 bases; junction bases not matched to a gene: 5. The CDR3 loop spans 13 amino acids. Study-level findings and limits: Recipient marrow held GvH clones, some first seen in ileum or blood.

The protocol was immunoSEQ multiplex PCR, while the TCRdb copy is restricted to in-frame clones and leaves out a portion. The table shows approximately 89,000 clones, with 75% to 95% occurring only once. The specimen was PBMCs, collected about 450 days after intestinal transplant. V usage is TRBV9 and J usage is TRBJ2-7; 7 bases align to TRBD1. This receptor was obtained from a human patient who received an intestinal transplant, so some T cells may come from the graft donor. CDR3: CASSTGTEYEQYF. The CDR3 bases are TGTGCCAGCAGCACCGGGACAGAATACGAGCAGTACTTC.